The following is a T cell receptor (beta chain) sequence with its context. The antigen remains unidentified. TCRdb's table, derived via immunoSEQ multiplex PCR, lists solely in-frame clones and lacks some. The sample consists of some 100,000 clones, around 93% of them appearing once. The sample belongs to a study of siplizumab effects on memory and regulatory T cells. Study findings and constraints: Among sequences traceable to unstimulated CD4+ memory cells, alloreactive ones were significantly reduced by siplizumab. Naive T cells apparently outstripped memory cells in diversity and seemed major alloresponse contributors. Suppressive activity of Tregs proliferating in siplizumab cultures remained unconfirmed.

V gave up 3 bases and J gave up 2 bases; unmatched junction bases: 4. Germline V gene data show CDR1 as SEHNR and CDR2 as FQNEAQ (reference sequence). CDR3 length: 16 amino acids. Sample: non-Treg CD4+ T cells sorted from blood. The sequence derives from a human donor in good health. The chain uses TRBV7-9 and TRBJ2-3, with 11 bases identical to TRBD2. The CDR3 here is CASSFLAGGDTDTQYF. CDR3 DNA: TGTGCCAGCAGCTTCCTAGCGGGGGGTGACACAGATACGCAGTATTTT.